This T cell receptor beta chain was found in a study of shared clonotypes between healthy human individuals. Background on the study: CD4 naive and CD4 memory each took three plates per donor, while CD8 naive took two and CD8 memory one.

General study findings and limits: Genetic and exposure-history diversity was limited by the small donor number. Naive subsets usually exceeded memory subsets in estimated richness.

Note on this clone: Its cognate antigen is unknown.

Genomic DNA of every subset was divided equally among multiple immunoSEQ plates. Using immunoSEQ multiplex PCR, the repertoire was profiled, and TCRdb retains in-frame clones only, with some absent. The sample yields around 2.5 million clones, approximately 94% seen once. The CDR3 runs 16 residues. This receptor was obtained from a man between 18 and 29 years old in good health. Some clones in this sample may be carry-over from other donors' samples. The V call is TRBV1, the J call TRBJ2-5; the table's D call of TRBD2 was not tested on the DNA. The end of the DNA aligns better with TRBJ2-7, so the J call may be wrong. TRBV1 counts as a pseudogene. Specimen: naive CD4+ T cells from PBMCs. Subset noted: CD45RA+ positively selected. CDR3 sequence reads: CTSSHEEGKSSYEQYF. The CDR3 nucleotides read TGCACCAGCAGCCACGAGGAGGGGAAGAGCTCCTACGAGCAGTACTTC.